Sequencing of this T cell receptor beta chain was carried out in a study of Graves' ophthalmopathy and Graves' hyperthyroidism. Study-wide background: The blood sample was drawn at first diagnosis and before any treatment.

Researchers classed hyperthyroidism as stable given no ophthalmopathy within 18 months of follow-up. The PBMCs originated from roughly 10 ml of fresh peripheral blood. This clonotype was detected many times. Its antigen is not identified. CDR1 and CDR2 (germline): SGHAT, FQNNGV. CDR3 length: 14 amino acids. Trimming removed 6 bases at V and 3 bases at J, with 15 bases between. Overall study findings and caveats: Sensitivity reached 60% to 71% and specificity approximately 72% when the model predicted ophthalmopathy progression.

Amplified material comprised TCR beta CDR3 regions derived from RNA transcripts. The authors performed first-round RT-PCR with HTBI primers and then a second-round multiplex PCR. Each CDR3 protein is one row after TCRdb ran MiXCR on the multiplex PCR reads. This sample has about 380,000 distinct CDR3 sequences; 15% occur once, and the top ten carry approximately 7%. The sequence was obtained from a woman aged 18-29 years with stable Graves' hyperthyroidism. Sequencing input: peripheral blood. V gene TRBV11-2 combines with J gene TRBJ2-7, with TRBD1 as a possible D gene (6 bases). The CDR3 here is CASRHYRENYEQYF. CDR3 in DNA: TGTGCCAGCAGACATTACAGGGAAAACTACGAGCAGTACTTC.